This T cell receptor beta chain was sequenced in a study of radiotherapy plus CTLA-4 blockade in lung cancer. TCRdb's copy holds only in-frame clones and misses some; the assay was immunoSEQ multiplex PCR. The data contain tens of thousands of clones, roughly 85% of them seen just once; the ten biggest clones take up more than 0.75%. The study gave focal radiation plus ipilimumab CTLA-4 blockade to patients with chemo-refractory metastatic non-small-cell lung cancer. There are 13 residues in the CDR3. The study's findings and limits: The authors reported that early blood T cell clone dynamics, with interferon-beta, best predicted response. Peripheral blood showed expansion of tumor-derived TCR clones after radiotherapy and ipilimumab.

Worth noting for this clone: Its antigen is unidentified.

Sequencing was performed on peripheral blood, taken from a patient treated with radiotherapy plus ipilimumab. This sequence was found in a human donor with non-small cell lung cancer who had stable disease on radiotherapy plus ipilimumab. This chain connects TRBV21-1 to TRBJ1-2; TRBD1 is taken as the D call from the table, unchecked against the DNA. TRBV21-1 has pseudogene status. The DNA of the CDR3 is TGTGCCAGCAAGTTGGACAGGAACTATGGCTACACCTTC. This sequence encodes CASKLDRNYGYTF.